This T cell receptor beta chain was sequenced for a study of Tregs in tolerant kidney transplant recipients. J was trimmed by 0 bases and V by 3 bases; bases with no gene match: 9. Germline CDR1 and CDR2: LNHDA and SQIVND (reference sequence). There are 17 residues in the CDR3. Only in-frame clones appear in the TCRdb table, and some are missing; sequencing was by immunoSEQ multiplex PCR. The sample has approximately 100,000 clones; 93% are singletons. The V gene is TRBV19, the J gene TRBJ2-3, with 7 positions matching TRBD2. The material sequenced was CD4+ T cells from blood, taken before the transplant. The TCR was taken from a human donor who received a combined kidney and bone marrow transplant. The CDR3 nucleotides read TGTGCCAGTAGTATCCCATCAGCGGGACCTAGCACAGATACGCAGTATTTT. This encodes CASSIPSAGPSTDTQYF.